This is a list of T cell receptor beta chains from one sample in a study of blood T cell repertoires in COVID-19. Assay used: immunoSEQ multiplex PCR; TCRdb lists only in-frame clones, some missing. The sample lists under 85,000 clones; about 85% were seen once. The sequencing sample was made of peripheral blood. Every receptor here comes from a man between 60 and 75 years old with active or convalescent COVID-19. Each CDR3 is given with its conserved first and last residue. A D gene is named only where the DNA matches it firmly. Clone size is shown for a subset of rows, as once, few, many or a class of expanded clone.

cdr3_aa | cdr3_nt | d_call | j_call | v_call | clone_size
CATSRDTLAGYEQYF | TGTGCCACCAGCAGAGATACCCTGGCGGGCTACGAGCAGTACTTC | . | TRBJ2-7 | TRBV15 | .
CATRGGAGGSEQYF | TGTGCCACCAGAGGAGGAGCGGGGGGCTCCGAGCAGTACTTC | TRBD2 | TRBJ2-7 | TRBV10-3 | few
CASSSVPGQGWNTEAFF | TGCGCCAGCAGCTCCGTCCCGGGACAGGGATGGAACACTGAAGCTTTCTTT | TRBD1 | TRBJ1-1 | TRBV5-1 | few
CASSWTGGDTEAFF | TGTGCCAGCAGCTGGACAGGCGGGGACACTGAAGCTTTCTTT | TRBD1 | TRBJ1-1 | TRBV5-4 | once
CASSRDRVSEQYF | TGTGCCAGCAGTCGGGACAGGGTGAGTGAGCAGTACTTC | TRBD1 | TRBJ2-7 | TRBV27 | .
CASSPRRATEAFF | TGTGCCAGCAGCCCTCGGCGGGCCACTGAAGCTTTCTTT | . | TRBJ1-1 | TRBV19 | .
CASSQAQLAGGLSSYNEQFF | TGTGCCAGCAGCCAAGCCCAGCTAGCGGGGGGCCTCAGCTCCTACAATGAGCAGTTCTTC | TRBD2 | TRBJ2-1 | TRBV4-2 | .
CASSLDWTPTDTQYF | TGTGCCAGCAGCTTAGACTGGACTCCCACAGATACGCAGTATTTT | . | TRBJ2-3 | TRBV7-2 | .
CASSGGGYHSGNTIYF | TGTGCCAGCAGTGGAGGAGGGTACCACTCTGGAAACACCATATATTTT | . | TRBJ1-3 | TRBV5-4 | .
CASSYTGRHSPLHF | TGTGCCAGCAGTTACACAGGGCGGCATTCACCCCTCCACTTT | . | TRBJ1-6 | TRBV6-2/TRBV6-3 | .
CASSSPLVAASTDTQYF | TGTGCCAGCAGCTCCCCCCTAGTAGCCGCTAGCACAGATACGCAGTATTTT | . | TRBJ2-3 | TRBV7-9 | .
CASSFAQGATGELFF | TGTGCCAGCAGTTTTGCCCAGGGGGCGACCGGGGAGCTGTTTTTT | TRBD1 | TRBJ2-2 | TRBV6-5 | .
CASSQGANLLGQGGYTF | TGTGCCAGCAGCCAAGGGGCCAATTTACTTGGACAGGGAGGCTACACCTTC | TRBD1 | TRBJ1-2 | TRBV3-1/TRBV3-2 | once
CASSWGQGNQPQHF | TGTGCCAGCAGTTGGGGACAGGGCAATCAGCCCCAGCATTTT | TRBD1 | TRBJ1-5 | TRBV6-2/TRBV6-3 | .
CASSQGGRGALAVGTQYF | TGCGCCAGCAGCCAAGGTGGCCGGGGGGCCCTCGCAGTGGGGACCCAGTACTTC | . | TRBJ2-5 | TRBV4-1 | .
CASAAVPDSNQPQHF | TGTGCCTCCGCGGCGGTACCTGATAGCAATCAGCCCCAGCATTTT | . | TRBJ1-5 | TRBV7-8 | .
CASSIVLLQETQYF | TGTGCCAGTAGTATAGTCTTACTCCAAGAGACCCAGTACTTC | . | TRBJ2-5 | TRBV19 | .
CASSQDVLVGRAPQETQYF | TGTGCCAGCAGCCAAGACGTACTAGTGGGCCGTGCGCCGCAAGAGACCCAGTACTTC | . | TRBJ2-5 | TRBV3-1/TRBV3-2 | .
CASSLAAGVSAEAFF | TGTGCCAGCAGCTTAGCCGCAGGGGTGTCGGCTGAAGCTTTCTTT | . | TRBJ1-1 | TRBV5-8 | few
CASSHGLARNEQFF | TGCGCCAGCAGCCACGGACTAGCGAGAAATGAGCAGTTCTTC | TRBD2 | TRBJ2-1 | TRBV4-1 | .
CASSISANTGELFF | TGTGCCAGTAGTATATCAGCGAACACCGGGGAGCTGTTTTTT | . | TRBJ2-2 | TRBV19 | .
CASSAEFGLGVTDTQYF | TGTGCCAGCAGCGCGGAATTCGGCCTAGGCGTCACAGATACGCAGTATTTT | . | TRBJ2-3 | TRBV9 | .
CASSFGLAGGNQETQYF | TGTGCCAGCAGCTTCGGACTAGCGGGGGGGAACCAAGAGACCCAGTACTTC | TRBD2 | TRBJ2-5 | TRBV9 | .
CASSSYLAGAADTQYF | TGCGCCAGCAGCTCCTACCTAGCGGGGGCTGCAGATACGCAGTATTTT | TRBD2 | TRBJ2-3 | TRBV5-1 | few
CASSLVGGYEQYF | TGTGCCAGCAGCCTCGTGGGGGGGTACGAGCAGTACTTC | TRBD2 | TRBJ2-7 | TRBV12-3/TRBV12-4 | .
CASSVAGGIGQPQHF | TGTGCCAGCAGCGTAGCAGGGGGCATAGGGCAGCCCCAGCATTTT | TRBD1 | TRBJ1-5 | TRBV9 | .
CASSLQGLGAFF | TGTGCCAGCAGCCTACAGGGTTTAGGAGCTTTCTTT | . | TRBJ1-1 | TRBV7-2 | .
CASIQGIRTDTQYF | TGCGCCAGCATTCAGGGAATTCGAACAGATACGCAGTATTTT | . | TRBJ2-3 | TRBV10-2 | .